Below are 21 T cell receptor beta chains sequenced from a single sample in a study of T cell responses to AZD1222 COVID-19 vaccine. Data came from immunoSEQ multiplex PCR; TCRdb stores just in-frame clones and leaves some out. The sample comprises over 120,000 clones, 85% to 95% of which are singletons, and about 9.1% rests with the top ten. Sequencing was performed on peripheral blood, taken on day 0 of AZD1222 vaccination. Receptors originate from an adult in good health.

Here the CDR3 DNA reads TGTGCCAGTAGTACGGACGGAGGCGGGGGCCGTTACAATGAGCAGTTCTTC. It encodes CASSTDGGGGRYNEQFF. This sequence joins TRBV19 and TRBJ2-1; possible D gene TRBD2, 7 bases. The V gene lost 4 bases and the J gene lost 4 bases, with 20 bases spanning the gap. Germline values: CDR1 LNHDA, CDR2 SQIVND (reference sequence). CDR3 length equals 17 residues.

The genes are TRBV15 and TRBJ1-5; no reliable D call. The CDR3 runs to 12 residues. Looked up from germline, CDR1 is LNHNV and CDR2 is YYDKDF (reference sequence). Trimming stripped 5 bases from V and 4 bases from J, with 6 bases between. The CDR3 loop reads CATSGVNQPQHF. CDR3 DNA: TGTGCCACCAGCGGGGTTAATCAGCCCCAGCATTTT.

The chain uses TRBV3-1 (or the pseudogene TRBV3-2) and TRBJ2-3; the match to TRBD1 covers 8 bases. This CDR3 spans 15 amino acids. Trimming took 3 bases from V and 5 from J; bases not matched to a gene: 7. Germline V CDR1 and CDR2: LGHDT, YNNKEL (reference sequence). CDR3 sequence: CASSHRQGLGDTQYF. CDR3 sequence (DNA): TGTGCCAGCAGCCACAGACAGGGGTTGGGAGATACGCAGTATTTT.

This chain joins TRBV15 and TRBJ1-1; D uncertain. Germline CDR1 and CDR2: LNHNV and YYDKDF (reference sequence). V dropped 0 bases and J dropped 6 bases, with 14 bases sitting between them. The CDR3 has 15 residues. The CDR3: CATSRDRLFGSEAFF. CDR3 coding DNA: TGTGCCACCAGCAGAGATCGCCTTTTCGGTTCTGAAGCTTTCTTT.

V and J are TRBV7-9 and TRBJ2-1; 9 positions agree with TRBD2. Per germline, CDR1 SEHNR and CDR2 FQNEAQ (reference sequence). The CDR3 runs to 14 residues. Trimming at V came to 6 bases and at J to 5 bases, leaving 5 bases not matched to a gene. The chain's CDR3 is CASRPSGENNEQFF. DNA of the CDR3: TGTGCCAGCAGACCTAGCGGGGAGAACAATGAGCAGTTCTTC. The full variable domain, rest sourced from reference TRBV7-9 and TRBJ2-1, is DTGVSQNPRHKITKRGQNVTFRCDPISEHNRLYWYRQTLGQGPEFLTYFQNEAQLEKSRLLSDRFSAERPKGSFSTLEIQRTEQGDSAMYLCASRPSGENNEQFFGPGTRLTVL.

Details on this clone: Germline is not matched at one junction end, which may reflect a read error. The rearrangement joins TRBV7-9 to TRBJ1-1; D possibly corresponds to TRBD1 (6 bases). Germline loops: CDR1 SEHNR, CDR2 FQNEAQ (reference sequence). This CDR3 contains 12 residues. CDR3: CASSFTGTNFVF. As DNA, the CDR3 is TGTGCCAGCAGCTTCACCGGGACAAATTTTGTCTTT.

The rearrangement joins TRBV4-1 to TRBJ1-5; TRBD1 might be the D (5 bases). The V and J ends lost 1 base and 2 bases respectively, with 15 bases between them. The CDR3 spans 17 residues. Germline V gene data show CDR1 as MGHRA and CDR2 as YSYEKL. CDR3 sequence (DNA): TGCGCCAGCAGCCAAGTGGGGGGAAGGCTGGGCAATCAGCCCCAGCATTTT. It is translated as CASSQVGGRLGNQPQHF.

J is TRBJ1-6 and V is TRBV5-3; no reliable D call. TRBV5-3 is known as an ORF, though its function is uncertain. The CDR3 totals 15 residues. Between the trimmed V and J ends, which lost 4 bases and 2 bases, there was a span of 10 bases. This CDR3 is CARSPVGAYNSPLHF. The CDR3 DNA reads TGTGCCAGAAGCCCGGTCGGGGCCTATAATTCACCCCTCCACTTT.

The chain joins TRBV3-1 (or the pseudogene TRBV3-2) to TRBJ1-1; D is unresolved. V lost 0 bases and J lost 0, with 11 bases in between. The CDR3 runs to 16 residues. Germline CDR1 is LGHDT and CDR2 is YNNKEL (reference sequence). In DNA form, the CDR3 reads TGTGCCAGCAGCCAAGATCTGGCCGGACTGAACACTGAAGCTTTCTTT. Encoded protein: CASSQDLAGLNTEAFF.

The gene calls are TRBV3-1 (or the pseudogene TRBV3-2) and TRBJ1-5; 10 positions match TRBD1. Per germline, CDR1 LGHDT and CDR2 YNNKEL (reference sequence). Trimming removed 4 bases from V and 7 bases from J; junction bases left unmatched: 4. The CDR3 is 14 amino acids. The CDR3 bases are TGTGCCAGCAGCCGGACAGGGGGGAAGCAGCCCCAGCATTTT. It is translated as CASSRTGGKQPQHF.

The rearrangement joins TRBV9 to TRBJ2-7, with D possibly called TRBD1 or TRBD2 (6 bases each). The length of the CDR3 is 16 residues. Germline CDR1 reads SGDLS; CDR2 reads YYNGEE. V was clipped by 0 bases and J by 4 bases, with 17 bases between them. The chain's CDR3 is CASSVGGAISMYEQYF. For the CDR3, the DNA is TGTGCCAGCAGCGTAGGGGGGGCGATTAGTATGTACGAGCAGTACTTC.

The genes are TRBV19 and TRBJ1-4, with no clear D. From germline, CDR1 is LNHDA and CDR2 SQIVND (reference sequence). The CDR3 runs 16 residues. The V and J ends lost 3 bases and 7 bases respectively, with 18 bases between them. The CDR3 nucleotides are TGTGCCAGTAGTATTCTTCGGGGTCTTAATCGTGAAAAACTGTTTTTT. As protein: CASSILRGLNREKLFF.

This clone appeared a single time. The rearrangement uses TRBV11-3 and TRBJ1-6; D call uncertain. The CDR3 contains 13 residues. The germline CDR1 and CDR2 sequences are SGHNT and YENEEA. Trimming shortened V by 3 bases and J by 7 bases, and 7 bases separated the two germline ends. CDR3 bases: TGTGCCAGCAGCTTGAATCTGAATTCACCCCTCCACTTT. This codes for CASSLNLNSPLHF.

J is TRBJ2-3 and V is TRBV7-9, with TRBD1 matching over 10 bases. Losses at the gene ends were 5 bases for V and 2 bases for J; bases not matched to a gene: 4. There are 15 residues in the CDR3. Germline values: CDR1 SEHNR, CDR2 FQNEAQ (reference sequence). The CDR3 spells CASSGTGASTDTQYF. The CDR3 nucleotides read TGTGCCAGCAGCGGGACAGGGGCATCCACAGATACGCAGTATTTT.

The chain combines TRBV5-5 with TRBJ2-7; D is ambiguous. The CDR3 covers 13 residues. V was cut by 0 bases and J by 2 bases, with 6 bases left in between. Germline lookup yields CDR1 SGHKS and CDR2 YYEKEE (reference sequence). The DNA for the CDR3 is TGTGCCAGCAGCTTGGGAACTACCTACGAGCAGTACTTC. It specifies CASSLGTTYEQYF.

The rearrangement uses TRBV10-3 and TRBJ1-2; 12 nucleotides agree with TRBD1. The trim removed 7 bases at V and 4 bases at J, leaving 13 bases unmatched. This CDR3 is built from 17 residues. The germline gives CDR1 ENHRY, CDR2 SYGVKD. The CDR3 DNA sequence: TGTGCCATCACCTCCCGGGACAGGGGGCATCTTATCTATGGCTACACCTTC. Translation: CAITSRDRGHLIYGYTF.

The CDR3 is CAWSWGTPGETQYF. As DNA, the CDR3 is TGTGCCTGGAGTTGGGGGACCCCAGGGGAGACCCAGTACTTC. This chain connects TRBV30 to TRBJ2-5, with D tentatively TRBD1 or TRBD2 (5 bases each). The V gene's germline CDR1 is GTSNPN and CDR2 SVGIG (reference sequence). V was pared by 2 bases and J by 5 bases, with 15 bases between. The CDR3 runs 14 residues.

V is TRBV7-3 and J is TRBJ2-2; 7 nucleotides align to TRBD1. The CDR3 extends over 15 amino acids. J was trimmed by 4 bases and V by 2 bases; bases with no gene match: 4. The germline gives CDR1 SGHTA, CDR2 FQGTGA. CDR3 amino acids: CASSLQGDGTGELFF. The CDR3 DNA is TGTGCCAGCAGCTTACAGGGGGATGGCACCGGGGAGCTGTTTTTT.

Only one count was recorded for this clone. The chain joins TRBV5-1 to TRBJ2-3; D uncertain. The V end was cut by 6 bases, the J end by 5 bases, with 7 bases between. CDR3 length: 11 residues. The germline gives CDR1 SGHRS, CDR2 YFSETQ. Here the CDR3 reads CASISEDTQYF. The CDR3 nucleotides read TGCGCCAGCATCTCTGAAGATACGCAGTATTTT.

This chain's CDR3 is CASSAMEQETQYF. In DNA form, the CDR3 reads TGTGCCAGCAGTGCCATGGAGCAAGAGACCCAGTACTTC. The rearrangement links TRBV2 to TRBJ2-5; D remains unclear. Deletions cut 4 bases from V and 2 bases from J, with 8 bases between. The germline CDR1 and CDR2 sequences are SNHLY and FYNNEI. The CDR3 is 13 residues long.

This chain connects TRBV11-3 to TRBJ1-6; 10 nucleotides match TRBD1. The CDR3 is 18 residues long. Germline values: CDR1 SGHNT, CDR2 YENEEA. Losses at the gene ends were 5 bases for V and 2 bases for J; bases not matched to a gene: 9. DNA of the CDR3: TGTGCCAGCAGCCCCTTCGACAGGGGGCGACCCTATAATTCACCCCTCCACTTT. It is translated as CASSPFDRGRPYNSPLHF. Combining the CDR3 with reference TRBV11-3 and TRBJ1-6 gives the whole variable domain EAGVVQSPRYKIIEKKQPVAFWCNPISGHNTLYWYLQNLGQGPELLIRYENEEAVDDSQLPKDRFSAERLKGVDSTLKIQPAELGDSAVYLCASSPFDRGRPYNSPLHFGNGTRLTVT.